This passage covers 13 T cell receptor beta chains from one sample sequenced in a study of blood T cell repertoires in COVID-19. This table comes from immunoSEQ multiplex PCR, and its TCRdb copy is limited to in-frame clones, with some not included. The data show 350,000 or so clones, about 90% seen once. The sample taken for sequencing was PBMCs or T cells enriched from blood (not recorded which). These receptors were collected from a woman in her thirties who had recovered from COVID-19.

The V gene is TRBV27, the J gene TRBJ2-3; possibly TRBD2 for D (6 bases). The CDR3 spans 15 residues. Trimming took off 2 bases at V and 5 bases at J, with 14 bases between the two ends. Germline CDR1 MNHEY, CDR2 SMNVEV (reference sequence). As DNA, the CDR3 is TGTGCCAGCAGTTTAACCGGGGGACGGCGAGATACGCAGTATTTT. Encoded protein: CASSLTGGRRDTQYF.

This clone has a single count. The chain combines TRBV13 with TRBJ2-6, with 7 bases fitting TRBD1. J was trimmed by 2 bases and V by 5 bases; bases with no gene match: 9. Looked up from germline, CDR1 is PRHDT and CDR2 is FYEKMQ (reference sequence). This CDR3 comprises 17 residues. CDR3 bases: TGTGCCAGCAGCCACAGGGGCCCATACCCTGGGGCCAACGTCCTGACTTTC. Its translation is CASSHRGPYPGANVLTF.

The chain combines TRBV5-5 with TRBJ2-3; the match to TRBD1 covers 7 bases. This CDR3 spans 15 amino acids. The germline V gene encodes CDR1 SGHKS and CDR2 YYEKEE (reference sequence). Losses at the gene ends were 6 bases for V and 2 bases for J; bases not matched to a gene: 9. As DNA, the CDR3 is TGTGCCAGCACAGACACCGGGACAGCCACAGATACGCAGTATTTT. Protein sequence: CASTDTGTATDTQYF.

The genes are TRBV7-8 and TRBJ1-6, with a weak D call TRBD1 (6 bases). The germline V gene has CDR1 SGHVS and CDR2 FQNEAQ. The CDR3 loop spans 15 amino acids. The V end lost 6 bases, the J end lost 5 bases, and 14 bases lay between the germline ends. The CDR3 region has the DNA TGTGCCAGCAGTTCTGGGACATCCAATAATTCACCCCTCCACTTT. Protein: CASSSGTSNNSPLHF.

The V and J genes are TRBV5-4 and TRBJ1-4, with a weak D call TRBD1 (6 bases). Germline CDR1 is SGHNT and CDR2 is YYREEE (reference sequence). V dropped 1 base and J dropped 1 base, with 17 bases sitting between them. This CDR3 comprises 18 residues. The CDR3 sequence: CASSLLIQGGLTNEKLFF. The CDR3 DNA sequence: TGTGCCAGCAGCTTGCTGATACAGGGCGGGTTAACTAATGAAAAACTGTTTTTT.

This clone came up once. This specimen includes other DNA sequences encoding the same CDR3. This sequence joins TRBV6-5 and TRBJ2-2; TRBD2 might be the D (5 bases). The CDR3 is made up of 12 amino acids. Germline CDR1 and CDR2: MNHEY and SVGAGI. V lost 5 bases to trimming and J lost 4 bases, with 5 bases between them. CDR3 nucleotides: TGTGCCAGCAGTCGGGGCACCGGGGAGCTGTTTTTT. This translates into CASSRGTGELFF.

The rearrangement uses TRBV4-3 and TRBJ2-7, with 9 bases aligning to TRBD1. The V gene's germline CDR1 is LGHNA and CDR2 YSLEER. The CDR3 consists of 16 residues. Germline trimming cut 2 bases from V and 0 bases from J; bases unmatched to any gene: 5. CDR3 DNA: TGCGCCAGCAGCCAAACCGGGACAGGGAGCTCCTACGAGCAGTACTTC. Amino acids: CASSQTGTGSSYEQYF.

As DNA, the CDR3 is TGTGCCAGCAGCTTGAGTCTAAACACTGAAGCTTTCTTT. This translates into CASSLSLNTEAFF. The rearrangement joins TRBV11-2 to TRBJ1-1; D ambiguous. CDR3 length equals 13 residues. CDR1 is SGHAT, CDR2 FQNNGV, per germline. Trimming left V 3 bases short and J 2 bases short, with 7 bases between.

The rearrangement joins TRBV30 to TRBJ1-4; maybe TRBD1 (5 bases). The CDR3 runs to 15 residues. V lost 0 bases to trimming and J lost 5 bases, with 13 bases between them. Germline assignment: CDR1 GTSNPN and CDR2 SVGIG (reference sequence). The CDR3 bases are TGTGCCTGGAGTGTCTTGGGGCAGCCAAATGAAAAACTGTTTTTT. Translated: CAWSVLGQPNEKLFF.

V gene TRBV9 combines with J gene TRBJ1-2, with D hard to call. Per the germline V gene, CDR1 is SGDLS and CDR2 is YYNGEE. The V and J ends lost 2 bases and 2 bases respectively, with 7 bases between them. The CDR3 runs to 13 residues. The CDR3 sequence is CASSVPGNYGYTF. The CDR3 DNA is TGTGCCAGCAGCGTCCCCGGGAACTATGGCTACACCTTC.

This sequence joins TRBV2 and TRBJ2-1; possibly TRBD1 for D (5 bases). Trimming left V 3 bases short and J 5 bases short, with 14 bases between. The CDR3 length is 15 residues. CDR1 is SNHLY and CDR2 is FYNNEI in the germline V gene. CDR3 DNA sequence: TGTGCCAGCAGTGAGGCGCAGGGTGGTCACAATGAGCAGTTCTTC. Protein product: CASSEAQGGHNEQFF.

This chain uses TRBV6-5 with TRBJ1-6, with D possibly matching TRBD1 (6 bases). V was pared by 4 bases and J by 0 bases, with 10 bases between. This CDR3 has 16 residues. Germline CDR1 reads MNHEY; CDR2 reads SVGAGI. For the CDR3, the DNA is TGTGCCAGCAGTTCGGACAGACGCTCCTATAATTCACCCCTCCACTTT. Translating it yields CASSSDRRSYNSPLHF.

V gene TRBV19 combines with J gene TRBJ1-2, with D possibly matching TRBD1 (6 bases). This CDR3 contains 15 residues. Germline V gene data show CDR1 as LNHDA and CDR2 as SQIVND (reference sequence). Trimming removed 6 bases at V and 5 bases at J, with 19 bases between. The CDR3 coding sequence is TGTGCCAGTAGGAGATCAGGGGAGAAAGGATATGGCTACACCTTC. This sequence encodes CASRRSGEKGYGYTF.